Sequencing of this T cell receptor (beta chain) was carried out in a study of cytomegalovirus exposure and HLA in healthy donors. PCR involved 60 Vbeta and 13 Jbeta primers. Only in-frame clones appear in the TCRdb table, and some are missing; sequencing was by immunoSEQ multiplex PCR. The repertoire table contains about 160,000 clones. The sample comprised PBMCs. The source of this sequence is a man aged 30 to 45 in good health and CMV-seronegative.

This CDR3 is CASSATEWEQYF. In DNA form, the CDR3 reads TGTGCCAGCTCAGCGACGGAGTGGGAGCAGTACTTC. The chain couples TRBV18 to TRBJ2-7; D ambiguous. The germline V gene encodes CDR1 KGHSH and CDR2 LQKENI. The length of the CDR3 is 12 residues. The V end lost 5 bases, the J end lost 7 bases, and 12 bases lay between the germline ends. Looking up the rest from reference TRBV18 and TRBJ2-7 gives the full variable domain: NAGVMQNPRHLVRRRGQEARLRCSPMKGHSHVYWYRQLPEEGLKFMVYLQKENIIDESGMPKERFSAEFPKEGPSILRIQQVVRGDSAAYFCASSATEWEQYFGPGTRLTVT.